What follows are 23 T cell receptor beta chains derived from one specimen sequenced in a study of CXCR3-negative and CXCR3-positive naive CD8 T cells. UMI-labeled 5' RACE TRB cDNA libraries were prepared from the cells. TCRdb re-called the 5' RACE reads and gives one entry per CDR3 protein, without DNA. This sample's clone table lists about 120,000 distinct CDR3 sequences. The sequenced sample was naive CXCR3- CD8+ T cells from blood. Stated subset: CD45RO-CCR7+CD27+CD95- naive CD8+ T cells lacking CXCR3 (TNR3-). The receptor set was obtained from a human donor in good health. Some clones in this sample may be carry-over from other donors' samples.

The V gene is TRBV7-9, the J gene TRBJ2-2; without DNA, the TCRdb call of TRBD1 cannot be checked. This CDR3 region has 17 residues. Germline V gives CDR1 SEHNR, CDR2 FQNEAQ (reference sequence). The CDR3 region is CASSLPRGKGDTGELFF.

This chain connects TRBV21-1 to TRBJ1-5; TCRdb lists TRBD1, though no DNA is available to test this call. TRBV21-1 is flagged as a pseudogene. The CDR3 contains 15 residues. CDR3 protein: CASSKKGGVNQPQHF.

The chain combines TRBV28 with TRBJ2-7; TCRdb's D gene call, TRBD1, goes unchecked for lack of DNA. This CDR3 has 15 residues. Germline CDR1 MDHEN, CDR2 SYDVKM. Here the CDR3 reads CASSLYGTATYEQYF.

The rearrangement links TRBV3-1 to TRBJ2-3; TCRdb proposes TRBD1, but this gene call is untestable without DNA. The germline V gene has CDR1 LGHDT and CDR2 YNNKEL (reference sequence). The CDR3 is made up of 15 amino acids. This CDR3 reads CASSQRGTRTDTQYF.

The chain couples TRBV29-1 to TRBJ2-1; lacking DNA, the TRBD2 call made by TCRdb goes unchecked. There are 15 residues in the CDR3. Germline assignment: CDR1 SQVTM and CDR2 ANQGSEA. CDR3 residues: CSARTSGGQGNEQFF.

The chain couples TRBV14 to TRBJ2-4. CDR1 and CDR2 from the germline V gene are SGHDN and FVKESK. CDR3 length equals 15 residues. CDR3 loop: CASSSISGAKNIQYF.

This chain connects TRBV5-1 to TRBJ1-1; TCRdb gives TRBD1 as the D gene, but with no DNA this cannot be confirmed. The CDR3 runs 15 residues. CDR1 and CDR2 (germline): SGHRS, YFSETQ. The CDR3 sequence is CASSPGQDWNTEAFF.

The J gene is TRBJ2-7, the V gene TRBV29-1; checking the TCRdb D call of TRBD1 is not possible without DNA. Germline CDR1 and CDR2: SQVTM and ANQGSEA. The CDR3 has 11 amino acids. CDR3 in amino acids: CSVGGDPGQYF.

The rearrangement links TRBV29-1 to TRBJ2-7; the D gene TCRdb calls, TRBD1, cannot be checked with no DNA. CDR3 length: 15 amino acids. The V gene's germline CDR1 is SQVTM and CDR2 ANQGSEA. This CDR3 reads CSVTPAGVSSYEQYF.

The chain uses TRBV7-9 and TRBJ1-4. Germline CDR1 is SEHNR and CDR2 is FQNEAQ (reference sequence). This CDR3 has 13 amino acids. CDR3 residues: CASSKDQHEKLFF.

The genes are TRBV15 and TRBJ1-2. This CDR3 comprises 13 residues. Germline CDR1 reads LNHNV; CDR2 reads YYDKDF (reference sequence). This chain's CDR3 is CATREGWNYGYTF. The complete variable domain, with remaining parts taken from reference TRBV15 and TRBJ1-2, reads DAMVIQNPRYQVTQFGKPVTLSCSQTLNHNVMYWYQQKSSQAPKLLFHYYDKDFNNEADTPDNFQSRRPNTSFCFLDIRSPGLGDTAMYLCATREGWNYGYTFGSGTRLTVV.

The chain couples TRBV21-1 to TRBJ1-5; TCRdb designates TRBD1, a call that cannot be tested without DNA. TRBV21-1 is an annotated pseudogene. There are 18 residues in the CDR3. CDR3 amino acids: CASSGRDRESYSNQPQHF.

The chain recombines TRBV6-1 with TRBJ1-1. Germline V gives CDR1 MNHNS, CDR2 SASEGT. The CDR3 sequence is 14 residues long. This CDR3 reads CARPRRGKDTEAFF.

CDR3 sequence: CASSGGLAGSAYEQYF. J is TRBJ2-7 and V is TRBV14; TCRdb reports TRBD2, a call that lacks DNA to check it against. Per the germline V gene, CDR1 is SGHDN and CDR2 is FVKESK. The CDR3 is 16 residues long.

J is TRBJ2-7 and V is TRBV7-9; no DNA is available, so the TRBD2 call from TCRdb remains unchecked. CDR3 length: 14 residues. Germline CDR1 reads SEHNR; CDR2 reads FQNEAQ (reference sequence). The CDR3 region is CASSGTERFYEQYF. Variable domain in full (rest from reference TRBV7-9 and TRBJ2-7): DTGVSQNPRHKITKRGQNVTFRCDPISEHNRLYWYRQTLGQGPEFLTYFQNEAQLEKSRLLSDRFSAERPKGSFSTLEIQRTEQGDSAMYLCASSGTERFYEQYFGPGTRLTVT.

This rearrangement joins TRBV7-7 to TRBJ2-7; the D gene TCRdb calls, TRBD2, cannot be checked with no DNA. The CDR3 has 18 amino acids. Germline CDR1 SSHAT, CDR2 FNYEAQ (reference sequence). The CDR3 loop is CASSLEPGLSGGDYEQYF.

The chain employs TRBV28 and TRBJ2-3. This CDR3 is built from 13 residues. Germline lookup yields CDR1 MDHEN and CDR2 SYDVKM. This CDR3 reads CASSLGWGDTQYF.

V usage is TRBV4-2 and J usage is TRBJ1-5; TCRdb selects TRBD1, and the lack of DNA leaves this call unchecked. This CDR3 contains 17 residues. Germline CDR1 is LGHNA and CDR2 is YNFKEQ. Here the CDR3 reads CASSQVYTTGDNQPQHF.

The chain couples TRBV6-6 to TRBJ1-5; TCRdb's assignment of TRBD1 cannot be checked, as there is no DNA. CDR1 is MNHNY, CDR2 SVGAGI, per germline (reference sequence). There are 15 residues in the CDR3. CDR3 residues: CASSYSLQGNQPQHF.

The CDR3 sequence: CASSKALQGSIIEQFF. The chain is built from TRBV21-1 and TRBJ2-1; TCRdb designates TRBD1, a call that cannot be tested without DNA. TRBV21-1 is termed a pseudogene. This CDR3 has 16 residues.

V and J are TRBV14 and TRBJ1-5. The CDR3 runs to 15 residues. Germline V gene sequence: CDR1 SGHDN, CDR2 FVKESK. CDR3 sequence: CASSQELLLTKAQHF.

The rearrangement links TRBV28 to TRBJ2-3; TCRdb selects TRBD2, and the lack of DNA leaves this call unchecked. Per the germline V gene, CDR1 is MDHEN and CDR2 is SYDVKM. The CDR3 loop spans 17 amino acids. The CDR3 is CASSLLASGGSTDTQYF.

The CDR3 here is CASSLSDLGRFYEQYF. The gene calls are TRBV28 and TRBJ2-7. The CDR3 has 16 residues. The germline gives CDR1 MDHEN, CDR2 SYDVKM.